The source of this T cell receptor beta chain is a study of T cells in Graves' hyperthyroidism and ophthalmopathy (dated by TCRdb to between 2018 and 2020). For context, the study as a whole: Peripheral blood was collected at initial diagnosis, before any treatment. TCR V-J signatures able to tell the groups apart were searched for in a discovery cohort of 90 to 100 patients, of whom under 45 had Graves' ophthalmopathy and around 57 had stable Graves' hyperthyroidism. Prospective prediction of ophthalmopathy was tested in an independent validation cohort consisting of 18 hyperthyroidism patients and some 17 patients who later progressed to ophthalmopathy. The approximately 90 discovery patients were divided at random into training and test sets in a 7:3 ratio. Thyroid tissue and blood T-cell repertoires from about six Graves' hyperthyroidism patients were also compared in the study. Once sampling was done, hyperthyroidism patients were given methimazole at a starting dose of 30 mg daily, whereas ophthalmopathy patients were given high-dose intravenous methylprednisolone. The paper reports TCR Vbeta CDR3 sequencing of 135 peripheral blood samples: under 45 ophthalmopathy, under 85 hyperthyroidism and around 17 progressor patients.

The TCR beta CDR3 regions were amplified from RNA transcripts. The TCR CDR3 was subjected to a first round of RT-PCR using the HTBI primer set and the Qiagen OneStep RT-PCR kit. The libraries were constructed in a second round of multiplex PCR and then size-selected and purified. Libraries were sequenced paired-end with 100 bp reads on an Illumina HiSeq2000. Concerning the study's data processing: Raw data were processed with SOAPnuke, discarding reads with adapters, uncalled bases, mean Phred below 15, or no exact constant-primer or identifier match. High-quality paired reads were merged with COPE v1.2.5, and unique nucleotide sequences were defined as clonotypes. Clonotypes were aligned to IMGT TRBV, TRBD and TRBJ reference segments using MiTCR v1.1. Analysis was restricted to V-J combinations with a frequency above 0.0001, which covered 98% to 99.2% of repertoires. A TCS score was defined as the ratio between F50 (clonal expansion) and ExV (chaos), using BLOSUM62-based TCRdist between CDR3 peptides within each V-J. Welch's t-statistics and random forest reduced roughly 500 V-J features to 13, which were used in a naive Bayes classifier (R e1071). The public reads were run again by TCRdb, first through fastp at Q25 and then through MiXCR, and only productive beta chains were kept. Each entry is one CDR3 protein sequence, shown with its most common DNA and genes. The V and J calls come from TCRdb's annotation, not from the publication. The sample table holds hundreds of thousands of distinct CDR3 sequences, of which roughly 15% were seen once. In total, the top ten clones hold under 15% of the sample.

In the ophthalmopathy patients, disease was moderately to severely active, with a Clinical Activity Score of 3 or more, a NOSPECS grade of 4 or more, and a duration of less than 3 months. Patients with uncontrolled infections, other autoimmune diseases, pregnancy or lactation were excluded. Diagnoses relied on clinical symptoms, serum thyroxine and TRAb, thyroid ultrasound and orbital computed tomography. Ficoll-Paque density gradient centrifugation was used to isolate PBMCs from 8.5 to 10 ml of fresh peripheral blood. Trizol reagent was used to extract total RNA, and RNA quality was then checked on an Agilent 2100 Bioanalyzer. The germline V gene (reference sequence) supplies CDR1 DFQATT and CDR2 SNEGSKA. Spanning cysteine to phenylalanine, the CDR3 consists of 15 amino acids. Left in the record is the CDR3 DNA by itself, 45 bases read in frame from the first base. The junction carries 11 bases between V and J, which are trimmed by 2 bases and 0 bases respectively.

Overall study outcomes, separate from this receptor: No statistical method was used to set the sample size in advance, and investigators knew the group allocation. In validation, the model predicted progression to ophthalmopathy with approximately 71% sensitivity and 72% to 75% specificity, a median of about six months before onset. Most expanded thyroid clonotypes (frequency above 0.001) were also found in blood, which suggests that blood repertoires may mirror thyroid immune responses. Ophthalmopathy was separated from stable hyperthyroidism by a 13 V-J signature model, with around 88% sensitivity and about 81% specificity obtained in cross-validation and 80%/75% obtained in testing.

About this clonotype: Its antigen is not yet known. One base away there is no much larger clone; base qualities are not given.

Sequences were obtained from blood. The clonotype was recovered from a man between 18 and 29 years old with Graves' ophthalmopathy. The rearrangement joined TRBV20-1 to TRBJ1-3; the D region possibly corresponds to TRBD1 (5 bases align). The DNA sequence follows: TGCAGTGCTAGAACCGACAGTTTCTCTGGAAACACCATATATTTT. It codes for CSARTDSFSGNTIYF.